A single sample gave rise to the 19 T cell receptor beta chains below, sequenced in a study of blood T cell repertoires in COVID-19. Assay used: immunoSEQ multiplex PCR; TCRdb lists only in-frame clones, some missing. Seen here are approximately 220,000 clones, around 83% observed once, and the top ten hold around 3%. Material: peripheral blood. Receptor source: a man aged 45-65 years who had recovered from COVID-19.

The chain links TRBV11-2 to TRBJ2-7, with a tentative D call TRBD1 (8 bases). The V and J ends lost 5 bases and 6 bases respectively, with 23 bases between them. This CDR3 region has 16 residues. Germline CDR1 SGHAT, CDR2 FQNNGV. The CDR3 here is CASSVGQGAGELEQYF. The CDR3 DNA is TGTGCCAGCAGCGTCGGACAGGGTGCGGGAGAGCTCGAGCAGTACTTC.

The chain carries TRBV10-3 and TRBJ2-1, with 11 nucleotides matching TRBD2. J gave up 10 bases and V 3 bases, and 11 bases lay outside the gene matches. Germline lookup yields CDR1 ENHRY and CDR2 SYGVKD. The CDR3 totals 16 residues. This chain's CDR3 is CAISDPGTSGLEEQFF. Written as DNA, the CDR3 is TGTGCCATCAGTGACCCCGGGACTAGCGGACTGGAGGAGCAGTTCTTC.

A word on this clone: Other DNA sequences of this sample code for an identical CDR3. The chain is built from TRBV27 and TRBJ1-4, with TRBD1 identical over 7 bases. There are 14 residues in the CDR3. Germline V gives CDR1 MNHEY, CDR2 SMNVEV (reference sequence). The V and J ends lost 8 bases and 8 bases, in that order; junction bases with no gene match: 11. CDR3 in DNA: TGTGCCAGCTCTAGACAGGGCACACTGGAAAAACTGTTTTTT. It translates to CASSRQGTLEKLFF.

This clone was recorded only once. This chain uses TRBV6-5 with TRBJ1-4; 8 bases are a match to TRBD1. V was pared by 0 bases and J by 8 bases, with 2 bases of the junction left unmatched. The CDR3 runs to 14 residues. In germline, CDR1 is MNHEY, CDR2 SVGAGI. The CDR3 is CASSYSTGAEKLFF. The CDR3 nucleotides are TGTGCCAGCAGTTACTCGACAGGGGCCGAAAAACTGTTTTTT.

The chain couples TRBV19 to TRBJ2-7; 9 bases are shared with TRBD1. V was clipped by 6 bases and J by 4 bases; unmatched bases: 10. This CDR3 contains 15 residues. The V gene's germline CDR1 is LNHDA and CDR2 SQIVND (reference sequence). The CDR3 nucleotides are TGTGCCAGTAGACCTGACAGGGGGGAAATTTACGAGCAGTACTTC. This encodes CASRPDRGEIYEQYF.

This rearrangement joins TRBV10-2 to TRBJ2-2, with D tentatively TRBD2 (6 bases). V was cut by 3 bases and J by 9 bases, with 17 bases left in between. The CDR3 loop spans 15 amino acids. Germline values: CDR1 WSHSY, CDR2 SAAADI. The CDR3 is CASSDSGRNARELFF. Written as DNA, the CDR3 is TGCGCCAGCAGTGATTCAGGGAGGAACGCCCGGGAGCTGTTTTTT.

This clone was seen only once. The V gene is TRBV7-9, the J gene TRBJ2-2, with TRBD2 matching 15 bases. The CDR3 covers 16 residues. The trim removed 6 bases at V and 6 bases at J, leaving 5 bases unmatched. Germline-derived CDR1 and CDR2 are SEHNR and FQNEAQ (reference sequence). The DNA for the CDR3 is TGTGCCAGCAGTAATGGACTAGCGGGAGGGCCCGGGGAGCTGTTTTTT. Residues: CASSNGLAGGPGELFF.

V and J are TRBV18 and TRBJ2-7; 9 bases match TRBD1. The germline gives CDR1 KGHSH, CDR2 LQKENI. The CDR3 is 14 amino acids. The trim removed 6 bases at V and 0 bases at J, leaving 3 bases unmatched. Here the CDR3 DNA reads TGTGCCAGCTCCCGGGACAGGGACTCCTACGAGCAGTACTTC. It encodes CASSRDRDSYEQYF.

This clone occurred a few times. The chain uses TRBV4-1 and TRBJ2-1; TRBD2 matches at 11 bases. CDR1 and CDR2 from the germline V gene are MGHRA and YSYEKL. V lost 3 bases to trimming and J lost 7 bases; unmatched junction nucleotides: 8. The CDR3 has 16 residues. The CDR3 sequence is CASSHAGTSGSNEQFF. Here the CDR3 DNA reads TGCGCCAGCAGCCATGCCGGGACTAGCGGTTCTAATGAGCAGTTCTTC.

The rearrangement links TRBV6-6 to TRBJ1-1, with a possible D match to TRBD1 (6 bases). The CDR3 totals 14 residues. Germline CDR1 is MNHNY and CDR2 is SVGAGI (reference sequence). V was shortened by 9 bases and J by 1 base, with 15 bases between the two germline ends. The CDR3 loop is CASLSRGGNTEAFF. CDR3 in DNA: TGTGCCAGTCTATCAAGGGGGGGGAACACTGAAGCTTTCTTT.

The chain carries TRBV25-1 and TRBJ2-1; TRBD2 agrees at 7 bases. Germline lookup yields CDR1 MGHDK and CDR2 SYGVNS. The ends lost 6 bases at V and 0 bases at J; junction bases unmatched: 5. There are 15 residues in the CDR3. CDR3 sequence: CASSTSVSSYNEQFF. The CDR3 nucleotides are TGTGCCAGCAGCACTAGCGTCAGCTCCTACAATGAGCAGTTCTTC. The whole variable domain, remainder taken from reference TRBV25-1 and TRBJ2-1, is EADIYQTPRYLVIGTGKKITLECSQTMGHDKMYWYQQDPGMELHLIHYSYGVNSTEKGDLSSESTVSRIRTEHFPLTLESARPSHTSQYLCASSTSVSSYNEQFFGPGTRLTVL.

This clone occurred a few times. This chain joins TRBV7-9 and TRBJ1-2; D remains ambiguous. CDR3 length: 13 amino acids. V gave up 5 bases and J gave up 5 bases, with 12 bases separating them. CDR1 is SEHNR, CDR2 FQNEAQ, per germline (reference sequence). The CDR3 reads CASSPGGPYGYTF. In nucleotides, the CDR3 is TGTGCCAGCAGCCCAGGCGGGCCGTATGGCTACACCTTC.

The genes are TRBV28 and TRBJ2-1, with D perhaps TRBD2 (6 bases). Trimming shortened V by 8 bases and J by 4 bases, and 12 bases separated the two germline ends. Germline CDR1 is MDHEN and CDR2 is SYDVKM. The CDR3 contains 13 residues. The CDR3 DNA reads as TGTGCCAGCTGGGGACTTTCTTACAATGAGCAGTTCTTC. It yields the protein CASWGLSYNEQFF.

The chain has TRBV10-2 and TRBJ1-6; D may be TRBD1 (6 bases). The CDR3 covers 13 residues. Germline CDR1 WSHSY, CDR2 SAAADI. V shed 6 bases and J shed 11 bases, with 14 bases lying between them. CDR3 in DNA: TGCGCCAGCAGAGACCCGGACAGTACACCCCTCCACTTT. It codes for CASRDPDSTPLHF.

This clone was observed a few times. This rearrangement joins TRBV2 to TRBJ2-5; 8 bases line up with TRBD1. Per germline, CDR1 SNHLY and CDR2 FYNNEI. The CDR3 runs 14 residues. The junction had 10 bases not matched to a gene; V was cut back by 6 bases and J by 7 bases. This CDR3 reads CASSGQGMSRTQYF. The CDR3 bases are TGTGCCAGCAGCGGACAGGGCATGTCTAGGACCCAGTACTTC. Full variable domain (rest looked up from reference TRBV2 and TRBJ2-5): EPEVTQTPSHQVTQMGQEVILRCVPISNHLYFYWYRQILGQKVEFLVSFYNNEISEKSEIFDDQFSVERPDGSNFTLKIRSTKLEDSAMYFCASSGQGMSRTQYFGPGTRLLVL.

This clone was seen only once. This chain joins TRBV3-1 (or the pseudogene TRBV3-2) and TRBJ2-7; D unresolved. This CDR3 spans 14 amino acids. V was shortened by 1 base and J by 0 bases, with 7 bases between the two germline ends. Germline values: CDR1 LGHDT, CDR2 YNNKEL (reference sequence). CDR3 sequence (DNA): TGTGCCAGCAGCCAAGGACTGAACTCCTACGAGCAGTACTTC. Amino acid sequence: CASSQGLNSYEQYF.

The CDR3 coding sequence is TGTGCCAGTAGTAACTACAGGGTAGGAGGGAACACTGAAGCTTTCTTT. Translation: CASSNYRVGGNTEAFF. The V gene is TRBV19, the J gene TRBJ1-1; D is possibly TRBD1 (6 bases). Germline assignment: CDR1 LNHDA and CDR2 SQIVND (reference sequence). The CDR3 is 16 amino acids. V gave up 4 bases and J gave up 1 base, with 16 bases separating them. Full variable domain (outside the CDR3, taken from reference TRBV19 and TRBJ1-1): DGGITQSPKYLFRKEGQNVTLSCEQNLNHDAMYWYRQDPGQGLRLIYYSQIVNDFQKGDIAEGYSVSREKKESFPLTVTSAQKNPTAFYLCASSNYRVGGNTEAFFGQGTRLTVV.

V and J are TRBV5-1 and TRBJ1-1; D not resolved. The CDR3 spans 15 residues. Trimming pared 5 bases from V and 0 bases from J, leaving 14 bases between. CDR1 and CDR2 (germline): SGHRS, YFSETQ. CDR3 nucleotides: TGCGCCAGCAGATTCTCGGGTTCAATGAACACTGAAGCTTTCTTT. Translation gives CASRFSGSMNTEAFF.

This clone was observed a few times. The chain joins TRBV10-3 to TRBJ1-5; possible D gene TRBD1, 6 bases. CDR1 and CDR2 (germline): ENHRY, SYGVKD. Trimming cost V 10 bases and J 8 bases, with 18 bases left between them. This CDR3 spans 13 amino acids. The CDR3 DNA reads as TGTGCCAGCTCTCGGGGGGCGCGGGAGCCCCAGCATTTT. Residues: CASSRGAREPQHF.